This T cell receptor (beta chain) emerged from a study of identical twins (dated by TCRdb to about 2016). Background for the entire study: TCR alpha and beta repertoires from monozygotic twins, unrelated adults of various ages and cord blood were deep-sequenced to test whether fetal clonotypes persist. Replicate twin experiments were performed at different times using different library preparation protocols to rule out contamination. The study at large found these results: In beta out-of-frame sequences, excess twin sharing was weaker, because having fewer shared sequences lowered the signal-to-noise ratio. Because the same donors could not be followed over many years, the conclusions relied on cross-sectional statistical analysis. Abundant cord blood beta clonotypes had fewer insertions, young adult naive repertoires showed a similar but weaker trend, and memory repertoires showed no such trend. In monozygotic twins, out-of-frame TCR alpha sharing was systematically underestimated by recombination models, although the models agreed with sharing between unrelated individuals. Invariant T cells such as MAIT and iNKT could partly confound zero-insertion analyses, though diverse VJ usage argued against this for most clonotypes. Compared with coincidental sharing between unrelated individuals, an excess of low generation-probability sequences was observed among out-of-frame TCR alpha sequences shared between twins.

The library was produced with 5' RACE. Sequenced on an Illumina HiSeq 2000. A universal primer binding site was added through template switching, and the final cDNA carried a unique molecular identifier so that TCR cDNA molecules could be counted accurately. Specific primers in the conserved constant-segment region were used to synthesize first-strand cDNA for the TCR alpha and beta chains. To control for contamination, each cDNA library was double barcoded with a SMART-Mk sample barcode plus Illumina barcodes. TruSeq adapter sequences, together with Illumina sample barcodes, were added in two successive PCR steps. The Illumina HiSeq platform was used with custom primers to sequence TCR alpha and beta cDNA libraries. Processing in the source paper ran as follows. Unique molecular identifiers were extracted from raw reads with MiGEC, and CDR3 positions were determined with MiXCR. For each individual, recombination models were inferred using an EM algorithm with the repgenHMM and IGoR tools. The analysis of shared clonotypes was done with the tcR package in R, with sharing normalized by the product of cloneset sizes. To study raw recombination free of thymic and clonal selection effects, out-of-frame nonproductive sequences were analyzed. The public reads were run again by TCRdb, first through fastp at Q25 and then through MiXCR, and only productive beta chains were kept. Identical CDR3 proteins give one entry, which carries the most common genes and DNA. The V and J calls reflect TCRdb's pipeline rather than the authors' work. This sample gives hundreds of thousands of distinct CDR3 sequences in total; roughly 6.6% of them show up just once. In total, the top ten clones hold about 1.5% of the sample.

Every donor was a healthy Caucasian. The twin cohort consisted of three pairs of female monozygotic twins, all aged roughly 18 to 30 years. Peripheral blood mononuclear cells were used as the source from which RNA for TCR libraries was isolated. V is reduced by 0 bases and J by 0 bases, leaving a spacing of 8 bases between them. The germline V gene provides CDR1 MNHNS and CDR2 SASEGT. CDR3 length: 16 amino acids, cysteine to phenylalanine. CDR3 DNA is the only sequence kept; it has 48 bases, read in frame from the first base. Details on this clonotype: The antigen it binds to is not known. Base-call qualities are not available, and no considerably larger clone is one nucleotide away.

The sample also formed part of further work on yellow fever vaccine responses in identical twins. That second report states: According to the authors, the vaccine-induced T cell response in identical twins seemed to be partly convergent and partly specific to each individual. Focusing on identical twins, the study followed the T cell clones that responded to the vaccine, and did so with precision.

Sequencing was done on a sample of PBMCs. This sequence originates from a woman under 30 in good health. The chain is assembled from TRBV6-1 and TRBJ1-4; confidence is insufficient to name the D gene. Read as DNA, the sequence is TGTGCCAGCAGTGAAGCAGACGGTGCAACTAATGAAAAACTGTTTTTT. Its translation reads: CASSEADGATNEKLFF.